This TCR beta chain was sequenced in a study of blood T cells in healthy people across ages (dated by TCRdb to about 2015). About the study as a whole: In model experiments, template switching captured about one uniquely barcoded TCR beta cDNA molecule for every two T cells. To track age-related changes in TCR beta repertoire diversity, the study relied on deep sequencing normalized with unique cDNA molecular identifiers. The donors were divided into four age groups: young (average around 16 years), middle-aged (approximately 39), aged (about 60) and long-lived (roughly 86). To avoid experimental bias, donors of different ages were spread randomly across the sequencing lanes. For two donors (one aged 18 to 30 and one aged 80 or older), the study analyzed two additional independent replicas of 1 million unique cDNA reads from the same blood draw.

Findings and caveats that apply to the study as a whole: Donor CMV infection status was unknown, potentially confounding age-related changes in expanded clonotypes. Estimates of total diversity from one million sequenced T cells were regarded as lower bounds and underestimates. As age increased, observed TCR beta diversity per million T cells dropped in a roughly linear way, and a significant reduction was already evident by age 40. Conclusive comparison of naive and antigen-experienced compartments was prevented by the profiling of bulk unsorted PBMCs. A strong correlation was found between observed TCR beta diversity and the percentage of naive T cells measured by flow cytometry. Compared with the aged group, more naive CD4+ T cells, fewer expanded clones and increased TCR diversity were shown by the long-lived group, suggesting age selection.

The CDR3 starts with the cysteine, ends with the phenylalanine, and has 16 residues. Kept here is only the CDR3 DNA, which spans 48 bases and is read in frame from base 1. The germline V gene encodes CDR1 MDHEN and CDR2 SYDVKM. Details on this clonotype: The antigen it binds to is not known. No base quality information exists; no much larger clone differs at one position.

Donors were a few dozen systemically healthy Caucasian individuals from Russia aged roughly 6 to 90 years. Each donor gave around 9.9 milliliters of peripheral blood, collected into EDTA-treated Vacutainer tubes. Ficoll-Paque density-gradient centrifugation was used to isolate PBMCs, with at least 6.5 million per sample. Total RNA, at least 6 micrograms per sample, was extracted from PBMCs with Trizol reagent. For every donor, flow cytometry on a PBMC aliquot measured the percentage of naive CD45RAhigh/CD27high T cells. The library relied on 5' RACE. Sequenced on an Illumina HiSeq 2500. A second roughly 6 to 11 cycle PCR used a sample-barcoded 5' primer and a J-beta primer mix. A template-switch 5' adaptor carrying 12 random nucleotides introduced a unique molecular identifier onto each TCR beta cDNA molecule. Each sample yielded at least 3 million CDR3-containing paired-end reads. The Mint cDNA synthesis kit, primed by a TRBC-specific oligonucleotide, was used to synthesize first-strand cDNA from all RNA. Following uracil-DNA glycosylase treatment, all cDNA underwent a first 18-cycle PCR with the universal primers M1SS and BC2_uni_R. The published analysis was carried out like this. Normalization of each sample was performed by random selection of 1 million high-quality reads, each carrying a distinct molecular identifier. Instead of being binned into consensus sequences, reads with shared molecular identifiers were discarded. MiTCR, run with a Q25 quality threshold and the strictest error-elimination algorithm, handled CDR3 identification, clonotype clustering and error correction. Lower-bound total TCR beta diversity was estimated with a nonparametric unseen species model using Euler transformation. TCRdb applied fastp at Q25 and MiXCR to the public reads, then kept only in-frame beta chains. Each record represents a unique CDR3 protein, reported with the most common genes and DNA among its rows. The V and J calls come from TCRdb's annotation, not from the publication. The table for this sample lists some 750,000 distinct CDR3 sequences; around a fifth of them were counted only once. The ten largest make up 22% of the sample.

The V gene is TRBV28 and the J gene is TRBJ2-5, and 7 bases in between align with TRBD1. The better agreement between TRBJ2-7 and the DNA end casts doubt on the J call. Sequencing input: blood. This TCR came from a man between 65 and 85 years old in good health. The CDR3 region reads CASSLTGAQGVSEQYF. The nucleotide sequence reads as follows: TGTGCCAGCAGTTTAACGGGCGCCCAGGGGGTAAGCGAGCAGTACTTC.